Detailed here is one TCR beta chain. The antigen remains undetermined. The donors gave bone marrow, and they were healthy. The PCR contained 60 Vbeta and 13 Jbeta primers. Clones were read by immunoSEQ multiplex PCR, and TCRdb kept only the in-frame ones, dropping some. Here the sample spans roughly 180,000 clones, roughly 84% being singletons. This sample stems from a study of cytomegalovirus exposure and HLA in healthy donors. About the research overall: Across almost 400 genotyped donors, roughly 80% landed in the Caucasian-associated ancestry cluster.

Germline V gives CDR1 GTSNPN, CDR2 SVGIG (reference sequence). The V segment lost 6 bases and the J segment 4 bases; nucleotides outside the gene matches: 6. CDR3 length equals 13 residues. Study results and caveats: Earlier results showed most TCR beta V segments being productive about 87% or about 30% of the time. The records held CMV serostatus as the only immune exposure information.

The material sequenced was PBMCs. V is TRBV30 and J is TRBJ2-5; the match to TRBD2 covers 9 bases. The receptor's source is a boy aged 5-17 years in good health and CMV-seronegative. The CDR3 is CACTGLARETQYF. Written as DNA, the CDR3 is TGTGCCTGTACGGGACTAGCTAGAGAGACCCAGTACTTC.